This T cell receptor beta chain was found in a study of control samples from healthy donors and cancer patients. This CDR3 comprises 16 residues. The V and J ends lost 6 bases and 1 base, in that order; junction bases with no gene match: 9. Germline V CDR1 and CDR2: SGHAT, FQNNGV. Clones were read by immunoSEQ multiplex PCR, and TCRdb kept only the in-frame ones, dropping some. The sample lists approximately 220,000 clones; around 94% were seen once. Sequences were obtained from blood. The chain is built from TRBV11-2 and TRBJ2-1, with 7 bases fitting TRBD1. The origin of this receptor is a man aged 50 to 59 in good health. The CDR3 loop is CASRRTGVRSYNEQFF. The CDR3 nucleotides read TGTGCCAGCAGACGAACAGGGGTTAGGTCCTACAATGAGCAGTTCTTC. The complete variable domain, with remaining parts taken from reference TRBV11-2 and TRBJ2-1, reads EAGVAQSPRYKIIEKRQSVAFWCNPISGHATLYWYQQILGQGPKLLIQFQNNGVVDDSQLPKDRFSAERLKGVDSTLKIQPAKLEDSAVYLCASRRTGVRSYNEQFFGPGTRLTVL.